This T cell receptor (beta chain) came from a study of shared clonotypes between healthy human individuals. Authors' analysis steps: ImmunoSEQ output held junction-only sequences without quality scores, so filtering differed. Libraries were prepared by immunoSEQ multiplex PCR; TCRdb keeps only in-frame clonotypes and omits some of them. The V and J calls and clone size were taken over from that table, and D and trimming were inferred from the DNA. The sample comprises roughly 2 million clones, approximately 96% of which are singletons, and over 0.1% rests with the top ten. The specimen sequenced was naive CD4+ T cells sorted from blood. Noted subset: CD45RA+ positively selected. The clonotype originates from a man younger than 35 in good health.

The chain's CDR3 is CASSPPANSLGEQYF. The CDR3 DNA is TGTGCCAGCTCACCACCCGCGAATAGCCTGGGCGAGCAGTACTTC. V is TRBV18 and J is TRBJ2-7; D gene uncertain. The V end lost 0 bases, the J end lost 6 bases, and 15 bases lay between the germline ends. Looked up from germline, CDR1 is KGHSH and CDR2 is LQKENI. This CDR3 is built from 15 residues.